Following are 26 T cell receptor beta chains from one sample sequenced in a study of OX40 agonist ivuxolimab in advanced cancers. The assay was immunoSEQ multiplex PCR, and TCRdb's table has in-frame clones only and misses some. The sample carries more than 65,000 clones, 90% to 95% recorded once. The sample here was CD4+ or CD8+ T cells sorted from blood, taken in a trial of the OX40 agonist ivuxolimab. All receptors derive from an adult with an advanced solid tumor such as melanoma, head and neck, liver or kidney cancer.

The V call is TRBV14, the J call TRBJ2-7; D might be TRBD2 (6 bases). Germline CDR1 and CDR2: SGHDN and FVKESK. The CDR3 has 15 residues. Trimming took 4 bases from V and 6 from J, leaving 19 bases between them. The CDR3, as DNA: TGTGCCAGCAGCCCGGGGACTTTGAGACGGTCCGAGCAGTACTTC. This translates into CASSPGTLRRSEQYF.

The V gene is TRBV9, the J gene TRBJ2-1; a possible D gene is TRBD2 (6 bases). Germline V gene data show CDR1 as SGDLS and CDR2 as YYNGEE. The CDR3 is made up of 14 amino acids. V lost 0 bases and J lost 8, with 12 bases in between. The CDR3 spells CASSVAEGGYEQFF. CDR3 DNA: TGTGCCAGCAGCGTAGCCGAGGGAGGCTATGAGCAGTTCTTC.

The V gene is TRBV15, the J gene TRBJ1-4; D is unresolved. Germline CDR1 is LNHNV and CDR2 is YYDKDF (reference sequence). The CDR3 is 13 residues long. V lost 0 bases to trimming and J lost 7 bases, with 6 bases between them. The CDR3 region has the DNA TGTGCCACCAGCAGAGACGTAGGTGAAAAACTGTTTTTT. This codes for CATSRDVGEKLFF.

The CDR3 loop is CASSVGRDTQYF. Here the CDR3 DNA reads TGTGCCAGCAGTGTGGGGAGAGATACGCAGTATTTT. The rearrangement links TRBV28 to TRBJ2-3; TRBD2 is a possible D gene (5 bases). CDR1 is MDHEN and CDR2 is SYDVKM in the germline V gene. V was shortened by 5 bases and J by 5 bases, with 8 bases between the two germline ends. This CDR3 has 12 amino acids.

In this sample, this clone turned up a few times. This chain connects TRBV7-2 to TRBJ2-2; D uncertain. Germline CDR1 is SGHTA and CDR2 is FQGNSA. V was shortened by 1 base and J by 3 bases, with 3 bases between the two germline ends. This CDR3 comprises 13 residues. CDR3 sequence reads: CASSLVDTGELFF. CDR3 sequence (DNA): TGTGCCAGCAGCTTAGTGGACACCGGGGAGCTGTTTTTT.

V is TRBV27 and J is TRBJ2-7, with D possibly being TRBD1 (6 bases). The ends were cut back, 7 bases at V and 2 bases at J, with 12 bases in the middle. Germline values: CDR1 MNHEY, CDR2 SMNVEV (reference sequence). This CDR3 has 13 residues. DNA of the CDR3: TGTGCCAGCAAACTGACAGGTACCTACGAGCAGTACTTC. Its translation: CASKLTGTYEQYF.

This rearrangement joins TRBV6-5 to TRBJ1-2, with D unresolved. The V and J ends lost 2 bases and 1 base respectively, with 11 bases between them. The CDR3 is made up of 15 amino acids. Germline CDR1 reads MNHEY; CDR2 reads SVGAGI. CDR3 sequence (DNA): TGTGCCAGCAGTTACGATCCCACACTTAACTATGGCTACACCTTC. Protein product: CASSYDPTLNYGYTF.

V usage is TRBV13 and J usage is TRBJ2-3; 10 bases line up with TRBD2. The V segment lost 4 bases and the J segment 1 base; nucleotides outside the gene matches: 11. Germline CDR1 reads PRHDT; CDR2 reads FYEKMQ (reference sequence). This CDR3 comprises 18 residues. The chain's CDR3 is CASSSTLAGVGGTDTQYF. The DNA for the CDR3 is TGTGCCAGCAGCTCGACCCTAGCGGGAGTGGGGGGCACAGATACGCAGTATTTT.

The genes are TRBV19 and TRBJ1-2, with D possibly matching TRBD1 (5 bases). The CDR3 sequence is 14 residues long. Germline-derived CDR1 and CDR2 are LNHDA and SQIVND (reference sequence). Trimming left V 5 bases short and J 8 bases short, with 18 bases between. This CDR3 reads CASSPLGQGGGYTF. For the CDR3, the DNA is TGTGCCAGTAGTCCCCTAGGTCAGGGTGGCGGCTACACCTTC. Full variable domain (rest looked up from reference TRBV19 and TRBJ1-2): DGGITQSPKYLFRKEGQNVTLSCEQNLNHDAMYWYRQDPGQGLRLIYYSQIVNDFQKGDIAEGYSVSREKKESFPLTVTSAQKNPTAFYLCASSPLGQGGGYTFGSGTRLTVV.

In DNA form, the CDR3 reads TGCGCCAGCAGTGAGCCGAGGGGACAGGGTAGAGAGACCCAGTACTTC. Its protein is CASSEPRGQGRETQYF. The chain links TRBV10-2 to TRBJ2-5, with 9 nucleotides matching TRBD1. The germline CDR1 and CDR2 sequences are WSHSY and SAAADI. The junction had 8 bases not matched to a gene; V was cut back by 2 bases and J by 4 bases. CDR3 size: 16 residues.

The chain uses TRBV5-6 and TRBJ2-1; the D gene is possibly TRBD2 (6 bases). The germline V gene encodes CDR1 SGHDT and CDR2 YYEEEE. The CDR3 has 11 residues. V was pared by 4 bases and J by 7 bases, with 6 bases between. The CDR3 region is CASSAGNEQFF. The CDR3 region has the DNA TGTGCCAGCAGCGCGGGGAATGAGCAGTTCTTC.

The CDR3 here is CARSPPGQGGNSPLHF. CDR3 bases: TGTGCCAGAAGCCCCCCGGGACAGGGTGGTAATTCACCCCTCCACTTT. The chain carries TRBV5-3 and TRBJ1-6, with 9 bases fitting TRBD1. TRBV5-3 is identified as an open reading frame with a role that is uncertain. The V gene end was trimmed by 4 bases and the J gene end by 6 bases; junction bases not matched to a gene: 8. The CDR3 spans 16 residues.

CDR3 residues: CAGNQGPRYEAFF. Here the CDR3 DNA reads TGTGCCGGAAATCAGGGGCCGCGGTATGAAGCTTTCTTT. The V and J genes are TRBV6-1 and TRBJ1-1; D is perhaps TRBD1 (6 bases). The V end was cut by 11 bases, the J end by 7 bases, with 20 bases between. CDR1 is MNHNS, CDR2 SASEGT, per germline. This CDR3 spans 13 amino acids.

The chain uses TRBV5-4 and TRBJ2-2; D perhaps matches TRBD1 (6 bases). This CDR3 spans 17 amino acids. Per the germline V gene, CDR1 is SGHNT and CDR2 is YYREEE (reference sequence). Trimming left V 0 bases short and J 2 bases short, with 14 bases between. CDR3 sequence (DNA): TGTGCCAGCAGCTTGGCCAATCGACAGGCTAACACCGGGGAGCTGTTTTTT. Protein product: CASSLANRQANTGELFF.

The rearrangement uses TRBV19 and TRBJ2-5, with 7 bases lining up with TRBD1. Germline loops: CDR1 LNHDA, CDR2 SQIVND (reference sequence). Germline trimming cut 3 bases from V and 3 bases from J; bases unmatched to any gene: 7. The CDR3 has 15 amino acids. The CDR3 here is CASSIRPGTEETQYF. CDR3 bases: TGTGCCAGTAGTATTCGGCCCGGGACAGAAGAGACCCAGTACTTC.

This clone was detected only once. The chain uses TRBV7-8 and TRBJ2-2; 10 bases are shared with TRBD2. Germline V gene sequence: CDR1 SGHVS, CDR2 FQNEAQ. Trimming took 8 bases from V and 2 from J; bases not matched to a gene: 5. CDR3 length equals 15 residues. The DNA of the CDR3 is TGTGCCAGCGCGAGGACTAGCGGTAACACCGGGGAGCTGTTTTTT. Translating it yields CASARTSGNTGELFF.

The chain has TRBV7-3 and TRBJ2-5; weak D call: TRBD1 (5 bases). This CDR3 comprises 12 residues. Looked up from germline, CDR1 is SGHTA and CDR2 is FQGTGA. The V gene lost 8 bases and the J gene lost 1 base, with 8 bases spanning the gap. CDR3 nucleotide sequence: TGTGCCAGCGACAGCCTCCAAGAGACCCAGTACTTC. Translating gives CASDSLQETQYF.

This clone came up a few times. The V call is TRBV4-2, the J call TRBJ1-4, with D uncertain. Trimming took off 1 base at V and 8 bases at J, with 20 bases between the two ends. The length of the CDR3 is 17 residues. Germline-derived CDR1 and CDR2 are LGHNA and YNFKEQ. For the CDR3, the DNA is TGTGCCAGCAGCCAAGGCGCGGCGACCGTCTCTCTGGAAAAACTGTTTTTT. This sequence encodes CASSQGAATVSLEKLFF.

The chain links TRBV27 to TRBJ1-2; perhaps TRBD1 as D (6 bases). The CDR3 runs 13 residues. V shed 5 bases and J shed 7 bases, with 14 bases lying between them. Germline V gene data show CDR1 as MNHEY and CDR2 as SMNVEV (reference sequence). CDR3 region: CASSQNRVGGYTF. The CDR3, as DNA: TGTGCCAGCAGTCAAAACAGGGTCGGTGGCTACACCTTC.

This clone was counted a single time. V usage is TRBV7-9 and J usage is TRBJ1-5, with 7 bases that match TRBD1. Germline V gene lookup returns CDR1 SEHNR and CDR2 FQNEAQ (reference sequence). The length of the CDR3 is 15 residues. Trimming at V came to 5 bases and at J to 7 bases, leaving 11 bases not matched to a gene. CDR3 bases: TGTGCCAGCAGCCCGCTTGGGACAGCGGTACAGCCCCAGCATTTT. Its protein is CASSPLGTAVQPQHF.

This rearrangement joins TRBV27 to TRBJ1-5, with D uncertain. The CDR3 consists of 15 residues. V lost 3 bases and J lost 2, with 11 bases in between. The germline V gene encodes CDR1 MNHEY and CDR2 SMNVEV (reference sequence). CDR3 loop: CASSLVPFGNQPQHF. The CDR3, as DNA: TGTGCCAGCAGTTTGGTGCCATTCGGCAATCAGCCCCAGCATTTT.

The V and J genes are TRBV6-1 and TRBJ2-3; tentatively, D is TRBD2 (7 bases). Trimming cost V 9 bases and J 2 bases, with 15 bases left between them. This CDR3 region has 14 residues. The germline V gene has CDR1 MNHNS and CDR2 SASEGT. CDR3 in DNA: TGTGCCAGGGGGGGGCAGGGGACCACAGATACGCAGTATTTT. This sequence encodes CARGGQGTTDTQYF.

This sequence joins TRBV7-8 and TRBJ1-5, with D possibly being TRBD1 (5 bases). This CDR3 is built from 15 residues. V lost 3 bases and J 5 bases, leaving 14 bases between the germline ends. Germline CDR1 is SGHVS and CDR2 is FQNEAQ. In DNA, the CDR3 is TGTGCCAGCAGCTTTGTGGGGACCCGGGATCAGCCCCAGCATTTT. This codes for CASSFVGTRDQPQHF.

The CDR3 protein is CAISEPRLSGSWNEQFF. The CDR3 DNA reads TGTGCCATCAGTGAGCCACGACTAAGCGGGAGCTGGAATGAGCAGTTCTTC. The rearrangement joins TRBV10-3 to TRBJ2-1, with 8 bases matching TRBD2. V was clipped by 2 bases and J by 7 bases; unmatched bases: 13. The germline gives CDR1 ENHRY, CDR2 SYGVKD. This CDR3 contains 17 residues.

The chain's CDR3 is CASSIHGENTEAFF. CDR3 bases: TGTGCCAGTAGTATTCACGGGGAAAACACTGAAGCTTTCTTT. The rearrangement links TRBV19 to TRBJ1-1; D not certain. In germline, CDR1 is LNHDA, CDR2 SQIVND (reference sequence). CDR3 size: 14 residues. With 3 bases removed from V and 2 bases from J, the gap between germline ends came to 10 bases.

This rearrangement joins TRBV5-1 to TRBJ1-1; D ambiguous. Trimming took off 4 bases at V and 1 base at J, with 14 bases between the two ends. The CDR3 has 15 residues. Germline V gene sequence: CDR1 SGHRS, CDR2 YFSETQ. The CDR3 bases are TGCGCCAGCAGCGCCAATGTGGGAACGAACACTGAAGCTTTCTTT. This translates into CASSANVGTNTEAFF.